The clone carrying this TCR beta chain is a singleton in its sample. The data were obtained in a study of control samples from healthy donors and cancer patients. Libraries were prepared by immunoSEQ multiplex PCR; TCRdb keeps only in-frame clonotypes and omits some of them. The sample carries 15,000 to 19,000 clones, about 89% recorded once. Material: PBMCs. This sequence originates from a woman aged 70-85 years with colorectal cancer.

This chain's CDR3 is CASTGLAGFSTDTQYF. CDR3 coding DNA: TGCGCCAGCACGGGACTAGCGGGATTTAGCACAGATACGCAGTATTTT. This sequence joins TRBV5-1 and TRBJ2-3, with 13 nucleotides matching TRBD2. This CDR3 spans 16 amino acids. The germline V gene encodes CDR1 SGHRS and CDR2 YFSETQ. After removal of 6 bases from V and 0 bases from J, the junction contained 4 bases not matched to a gene.